This TCR beta chain is drawn from a study of blood T cell repertoires in COVID-19. Study-wide context: The study drew acute and convalescent COVID-19 samples from the United States, Italy and Spain. Nucleic acid was either cDNA or gDNA, and it came from T cells, B-cell-depleted T cells, or PBMCs.

Source study methods: Researchers report that nucleated cell counts were estimated from reference gene primer amplification. This table comes from immunoSEQ multiplex PCR, and its TCRdb copy is limited to in-frame clones, with some not included. V, J and clone size were drawn from that table, and D and trimming were deduced from the DNA. The table shows 150,000 to 200,000 clones, with roughly 77% occurring only once. This clone was observed a handful of times. This sequence originates from a man between 65 and 85 years old with active or convalescent COVID-19. The sequenced sample consisted of peripheral blood.

This chain's CDR3 is CASSPAARGALMNTEAFF. The CDR3 DNA sequence: TGCGCCAGCAGCCCCGCCGCACGGGGGGCACTGATGAACACTGAAGCTTTCTTT. The chain has TRBV5-1 and TRBJ1-1, with a weak D call TRBD1 (6 bases). The V and J ends lost 4 bases and 0 bases respectively, with 22 bases between them. The CDR3 consists of 18 residues. Germline CDR1 SGHRS, CDR2 YFSETQ. Looking up the rest from reference TRBV5-1 and TRBJ1-1 gives the full variable domain: KAGVTQTPRYLIKTRGQQVTLSCSPISGHRSVSWYQQTPGQGLQFLFEYFSETQRNKGNFPGRFSGRQFSNSRSEMNVSTLELGDSALYLCASSPAARGALMNTEAFFGQGTRLTVV.